These 5 T cell receptor beta chains were all obtained from the same sample, sequenced in a study of blood T cell repertoires in COVID-19. Profiled with immunoSEQ multiplex PCR; TCRdb holds only in-frame clones, not every one. The repertoire holds about 180,000 clones, around 87% seen once, with around 2.7% in the top ten. The sequenced sample consisted of peripheral blood. The receptors originated from a man aged 35 to 55 with active or convalescent COVID-19.

The chain has TRBV5-1 and TRBJ2-1, with a possible D match to TRBD2 (6 bases). The CDR3 covers 14 residues. Germline CDR1 and CDR2: SGHRS and YFSETQ. V was shortened by 3 bases and J by 8 bases, with 15 bases between the two germline ends. The CDR3 DNA reads as TGCGCCAGCAGCTATGGGGGGACTGGTCATGAGCAGTTCTTC. It is translated as CASSYGGTGHEQFF.

V and J are TRBV30 and TRBJ1-4, with no clear D. The CDR3 sequence is 15 residues long. The germline V gene encodes CDR1 GTSNPN and CDR2 SVGIG (reference sequence). The ends were cut back, 0 bases at V and 5 bases at J, with 13 bases in the middle. This CDR3 is CAWSVGVNGNEKLFF. CDR3 sequence (DNA): TGTGCCTGGAGTGTTGGAGTGAATGGAAATGAAAAACTGTTTTTT.

This clone was recorded a few times. The chain joins TRBV6-5 to TRBJ1-3, with D hard to call. V lost 2 bases, J lost 2 bases, and 13 bases lay in between. The CDR3 is 16 residues long. CDR1 and CDR2 from the germline V gene are MNHEY and SVGAGI. The chain's CDR3 is CASSYTGLNPGNTIYF. In nucleotides, the CDR3 is TGTGCCAGCAGTTACACCGGGTTAAATCCTGGAAACACCATATATTTT.

The chain joins TRBV7-9 to TRBJ1-4; the D gene is possibly TRBD1 (5 bases). Germline CDR1 and CDR2: SEHNR and FQNEAQ (reference sequence). V shed 1 base and J shed 1 base, with 10 bases lying between them. CDR3 length: 16 amino acids. The CDR3 DNA is TGTGCCAGCAGCTTAGACTTTCAGGGAACTAATGAAAAACTGTTTTTT. It specifies CASSLDFQGTNEKLFF. Full variable domain (missing parts from reference TRBV7-9 and TRBJ1-4): DTGVSQNPRHKITKRGQNVTFRCDPISEHNRLYWYRQTLGQGPEFLTYFQNEAQLEKSRLLSDRFSAERPKGSFSTLEIQRTEQGDSAMYLCASSLDFQGTNEKLFFGSGTQLSVL.

This chain links TRBV6-1 with TRBJ2-1, with TRBD2 matching 7 bases. From germline, CDR1 is MNHNS and CDR2 SASEGT. The CDR3 consists of 17 residues. Unmatched junction bases numbered 7, after V lost 0 bases and J lost 2 bases. This chain's CDR3 is CASSEALGLAAYNEQFF. In DNA, the CDR3 is TGTGCCAGCAGTGAAGCATTAGGGCTAGCGGCCTACAATGAGCAGTTCTTC.